This T cell receptor beta chain was sequenced in a study of cytomegalovirus exposure and HLA in healthy donors. General study results and limits: Links to common viral pathogens appeared, in a later analysis, for several of the most significant clusters. Some highly shared sequence variants likely arose as a pipeline artifact. In the analysis, some V segments, TRBV6-2 and TRBV6-3 included, were excluded as indistinguishable. In a later analysis, TCR beta V- and J-gene trimming was associated with a missense DCLRE1C variant.

CDR1 is GTSNPN and CDR2 is SVGIG in the germline V gene (reference sequence). The V gene end was trimmed by 2 bases and the J gene end by 6 bases; junction bases not matched to a gene: 7. The CDR3 runs 15 residues. About this clone itself: What it recognizes is unknown.

In the PCR, 60 Vbeta and 13 Jbeta primers were used. The assay was immunoSEQ multiplex PCR, and TCRdb's table has in-frame clones only and misses some. With approximately 170,000 clones in the sample, the ten largest clones hold 0.7% to 0.8%. Sample: PBMCs. This clonotype originated in a woman under 30 in good health and CMV-seropositive. The chain combines TRBV30 with TRBJ1-6; 7 bases align to TRBD1. The CDR3 sequence: CAWSLWTGGNSPLHF. The CDR3 coding sequence is TGTGCCTGGAGTCTATGGACAGGAGGTAATTCACCCCTCCACTTT.